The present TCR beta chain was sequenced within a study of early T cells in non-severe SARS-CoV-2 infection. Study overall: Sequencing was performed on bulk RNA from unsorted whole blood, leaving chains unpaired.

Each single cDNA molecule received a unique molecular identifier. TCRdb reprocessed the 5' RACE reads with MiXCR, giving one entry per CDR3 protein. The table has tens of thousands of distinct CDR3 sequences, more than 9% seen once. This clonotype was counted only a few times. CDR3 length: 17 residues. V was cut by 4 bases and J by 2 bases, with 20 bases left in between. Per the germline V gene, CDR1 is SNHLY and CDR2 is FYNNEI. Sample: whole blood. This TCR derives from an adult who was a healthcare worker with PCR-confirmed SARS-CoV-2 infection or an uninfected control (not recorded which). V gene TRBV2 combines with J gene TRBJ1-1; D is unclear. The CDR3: CASSGFEVDGDNTEAFF. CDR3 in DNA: TGTGCCAGCAGTGGGTTCGAGGTGGACGGTGATAACACTGAAGCTTTCTTT. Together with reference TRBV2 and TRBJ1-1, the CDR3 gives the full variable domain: EPEVTQTPSHQVTQMGQEVILRCVPISNHLYFYWYRQILGQKVEFLVSFYNNEISEKSEIFDDQFSVERPDGSNFTLKIRSTKLEDSAMYFCASSGFEVDGDNTEAFFGQGTRLTVV.